These 14 T cell receptor beta chains share one sample of origin, sequenced in a study of human T cells and chemical hapten exposure. Specified time point: patch test 3, about 24 weeks after DPC sensitization. Treatment denoted: therapeutic diphenylcyclopropenone sensitization with weekly scalp DPC. One entry per CDR3 protein, called by TCRdb with MiXCR from the RACE reads. The table has roughly 89,000 distinct CDR3 sequences, 9.5% to 13% seen once. The sequencing here drew on whole blood, taken in connection with sensitization to the hapten diphenylcyclopropenone (DPC). Receptors originate from a woman in her 30s with alopecia areata. Some clones in this sample may be carry-over from other donors' samples.

This clonotype was seen many times. The rearrangement uses TRBV28 and TRBJ2-1, with 11 positions matching TRBD2. CDR1 and CDR2 (germline): MDHEN, SYDVKM. The CDR3 is made up of 17 amino acids. Trimming removed 0 bases from V and 10 bases from J; junction bases left unmatched: 11. The CDR3 sequence: CASSLWELAGGPGEQFF. In nucleotides, the CDR3 is TGTGCCAGCAGTTTATGGGAGTTAGCGGGAGGGCCAGGGGAGCAGTTCTTC.

This clonotype was counted a few times. The chain couples TRBV12-2 to TRBJ2-7. TRBV12-2 is an annotated pseudogene. This CDR3 spans 11 amino acids. In DNA form, the CDR3 reads TGTGCAAGTCGCCTCTCCTACGAGCAGTACGTC. This sequence encodes CASRLSYEQYV.

This clonotype was recorded once. The chain joins TRBV20-1 to TRBJ2-1, with D perhaps matching TRBD2 (6 bases). The CDR3 runs to 14 residues. From germline, CDR1 is DFQATT and CDR2 SNEGSKA (reference sequence). Trimming left V 2 bases short and J 2 bases short, with 10 bases between. The chain's CDR3 is CSARRDFPYNEQFF. The CDR3 DNA is TGCAGTGCTAGACGGGACTTCCCCTACAATGAGCAGTTCTTC.

This clonotype appeared many times. The chain carries TRBV20-1 and TRBJ1-5; no firm D call. Germline V lookup: CDR1 DFQATT, CDR2 SNEGSKA (reference sequence). The CDR3 runs 12 residues. V was pared by 3 bases and J by 5 bases, with 8 bases between. The CDR3 DNA reads TGCAGTGCTAGGGCGGGAGATCAGCCCCAGCATTTT. Its translation is CSARAGDQPQHF.

This clonotype was detected many times. The rearrangement joins TRBV7-3 to TRBJ2-3; 8 nucleotides align to TRBD1. J was trimmed by 3 bases and V by 5 bases; bases with no gene match: 7. The CDR3 sequence is 15 residues long. From germline, CDR1 is SGHTA and CDR2 FQGTGA. The CDR3 coding sequence is TGTGCCAGCAGCCTACGGGACAGGCCGACAGATACGCAGTATTTT. The encoded protein is CASSLRDRPTDTQYF. Combining the CDR3 with reference TRBV7-3 and TRBJ2-3 gives the whole variable domain GAGVSQTPSNKVTEKGKYVELRCDPISGHTALYWYRQSLGQGPEFLIYFQGTGAADDSGLPNDRFFAVRPEGSVSTLKIQRTERGDSAVYLCASSLRDRPTDTQYFGPGTRLTVL.

To note about this clonotype: Relative to the germline gene, one junction end is altered; a read error may explain this. The genes are TRBV10-3 and TRBJ2-5, with D possibly TRBD1 on 5 matching bases. CDR1 is ENHRY, CDR2 SYGVKD, per germline. This CDR3 region has 14 residues. The CDR3, as DNA: TGTACCATCAGAGAGACAGTCGGGCAAGAGACCCAGTACTTC. Amino acids: CTIRETVGQETQYF.

The chain employs TRBV28 and TRBJ2-1; D uncertain. V lost 8 bases, J lost 0 bases, and 8 bases lay in between. Germline CDR1 is MDHEN and CDR2 is SYDVKM. The CDR3 length is 13 residues. CDR3 nucleotide sequence: TGTGCCAGCCGGGCAGACTCCTACAATGAGCAGTTCTTC. It translates to CASRADSYNEQFF.

This clonotype was recorded at least ten times. V is TRBV27 and J is TRBJ2-7, with 10 positions matching TRBD1. V lost 6 bases and J lost 5; bases outside the gene matches: 4. There are 13 residues in the CDR3. CDR1 is MNHEY, CDR2 SMNVEV, per germline (reference sequence). CDR3 loop: CASRGTGDHEQYF. As DNA, the CDR3 is TGTGCCAGCAGGGGGACAGGGGACCACGAGCAGTACTTC.

Turning to this clonotype: The CDR3 does not close with the conserved phenylalanine or tryptophan, likely indicating a read error. V usage is TRBV19 and J usage is TRBJ2-1; 7 bases are shared with TRBD2. There are 14 residues in the CDR3. V shed 3 bases and J 4 bases; nucleotides not matched to a gene: 3. Germline V gives CDR1 LNHDA, CDR2 SQIVND (reference sequence). CDR3 sequence: CASSISSGYNEQFL. CDR3 in DNA: TGTGCCAGTAGTATCTCTAGCGGATACAATGAGCAGTTCCTC.

This clonotype appeared many times. The gene calls are TRBV4-3 and TRBJ2-7; maybe TRBD1 (6 bases). V was pared by 0 bases and J by 6 bases, with 9 bases between. Germline lookup yields CDR1 LGHNA and CDR2 YSLEER. The CDR3 loop spans 13 amino acids. The CDR3 loop reads CASSQDRDTEQYF. The CDR3 region has the DNA TGCGCCAGCAGCCAAGATAGGGACACCGAGCAGTACTTC.

There are a few counts of this clonotype. The chain joins TRBV12-3 or TRBV12-4 to TRBJ2-2, with a weak D call TRBD1 (6 bases). Trimming took 3 bases from V and 2 from J, leaving 13 bases between them. The CDR3 loop spans 16 amino acids. This CDR3 is CASSFWQGINTGELFF. For the CDR3, the DNA is TGTGCCAGCAGTTTTTGGCAGGGGATAAACACCGGGGAGCTGTTTTTT.

This clonotype has more than one count but fewer than ten. The chain carries TRBV30 and TRBJ2-1, with 9 bases fitting TRBD2. V lost 5 bases and J lost 1; bases outside the gene matches: 6. This CDR3 is 15 amino acids long. Germline-derived CDR1 and CDR2 are GTSNPN and SVGIG (reference sequence). Written as DNA, the CDR3 is TGTGCCTGGTCTCCAGCGGGGGGTTCCTACAATGAGCAGTTCTTC. Translated: CAWSPAGGSYNEQFF.

This clonotype has ten or more counts. This chain connects TRBV4-3 to TRBJ1-2; 7 bases line up with TRBD1. CDR1 LGHNA and CDR2 YSLEER come from the germline V gene. This CDR3 comprises 13 residues. V shed 6 bases and J 8 bases; nucleotides not matched to a gene: 9. The DNA for the CDR3 is TGCGCCAGCAGAGAACGACAGGGATCAGGCTACACCTTC. Encoded protein: CASRERQGSGYTF.

This clonotype was recorded a few times. The V and J genes are TRBV11-3 and TRBJ2-3; TRBD2 aligns across 9 bases. The germline gives CDR1 SGHNT, CDR2 YENEEA. V shed 2 bases, J shed 3 bases, and the junction held 0 bases outside the gene matches. There are 14 residues in the CDR3. The CDR3 loop is CASSLTSGTDTQYF. CDR3 nucleotides: TGTGCCAGCAGCTTAACTAGCGGGACAGATACGCAGTATTTT.